The present T cell receptor (beta chain) was sequenced within a study of human T cells and chemical hapten exposure. Time point defined: patch test 2, 6 weeks after DPC sensitization. Treatment of the sample: therapeutic diphenylcyclopropenone sensitization with weekly scalp DPC. Trimming left V 0 bases short and J 3 bases short, with 8 bases between. The CDR3 totals 14 residues. From germline, CDR1 is LNHNV and CDR2 YYDKDF (reference sequence). Original processing methods: Samples held a median of around 100,000 TCRs, range 23,224–690,600. MiXCR, applied by TCRdb to the RACE reads, yields one record per CDR3 protein. TCRdb's processing, not the authors' own work, is the source of the V and J calls. The sample records approximately 75,000 distinct CDR3 sequences, around 8.8% being singletons.

V usage is TRBV15 and J usage is TRBJ1-1; no definite D call. The origin of this receptor is a woman aged 45 to 65 with alopecia areata. Some clones in this sample may be carry-over from other donors' samples. Material: whole blood, obtained in connection with sensitization to the hapten diphenylcyclopropenone (DPC). The CDR3 DNA sequence: TGTGCCACCAGCAGAGATCTCTGGGACACTGAAGCTTTCTTT. Translating it yields CATSRDLWDTEAFF.